This note documents a single T cell receptor (beta chain) sequence. This sample was taken from a study of early T cells in non-severe SARS-CoV-2 infection. Separate cDNA molecules each had unique molecular identifiers attached to them. TCRdb independently ran MiXCR on the 5' RACE reads; one entry per CDR3 protein. The table records approximately 110,000 distinct CDR3 sequences, 15% of them present only once. This CDR3 comprises 14 residues. V shed 5 bases, J shed 8 bases, and the junction held 11 bases outside the gene matches. The rearrangement joins TRBV12-3 or TRBV12-4 to TRBJ1-2; 7 bases align to TRBD1. The sequencing sample was made of whole blood. This receptor was taken from an adult who was a healthcare worker with PCR-confirmed SARS-CoV-2 infection or an uninfected control (not recorded which). As DNA, the CDR3 is TGTGCCAGCAGTGGTTGGGAGGGGGCCGGCGGCTACACCTTC. Translation: CASSGWEGAGGYTF.